This TCR beta chain was observed in a study of T cells after yellow fever vaccination. This CDR3 is built from 14 residues. CDR1 and CDR2 from the germline V gene are SGHRS and YFSETQ. V lost 6 bases, J lost 3 bases, and 5 bases stayed unmatched. A 5'RACE template-switching step, the method used to make TCR cDNA, added a universal primer site and UMIs. TCRdb reanalysed the 5' RACE reads using MiXCR and keeps one entry per CDR3 protein. The sample consists of roughly 45,000 distinct CDR3 sequences, almost 7% of them appearing once. This clonotype was counted at least ten times. This sequence joins TRBV5-1 and TRBJ2-1; 8 bases are a match to TRBD1. This sequence originates from a man aged 30 to 39 who received the YFV17D yellow fever vaccine. The sequencing used CD8+ T cells not binding an NS4B(214-222) dextramer, sorted from PBMCs, collected 45 days after the yellow fever booster vaccination. The CDR3 bases are TGCGCCAGCACCCTCGGACAGGGCTACAATGAGCAGTTCTTC. This codes for CASTLGQGYNEQFF. Filled out from reference TRBV5-1 and TRBJ2-1, the complete variable domain reads KAGVTQTPRYLIKTRGQQVTLSCSPISGHRSVSWYQQTPGQGLQFLFEYFSETQRNKGNFPGRFSGRQFSNSRSEMNVSTLELGDSALYLCASTLGQGYNEQFFGPGTRLTVL.